This is a list of T cell receptor beta chains from one sample in a study of blood T cell repertoires in COVID-19. Some clones are missing from TCRdb's copy, which holds only in-frame ones; the method was immunoSEQ multiplex PCR. The table includes hundreds of thousands of clones, about 86% detected once. Sequences were obtained from peripheral blood. The receptor set was obtained from a woman in her seventies with COVID-19, enrolled during active disease. Both conserved end residues are part of each CDR3. Each record gives: J gene, V gene, clone size, D gene, CDR3 length, CDR3 DNA, CDR3 protein. D genes are given only for firm matches. Some rows have no size entry. The others give once, few or many, or a class for an expanded clone.

>TRBJ1-5|TRBV11-2|.|TRBD1|14
TGTGCCAGCAGCTTGGGACAGGGGTATCAGCCCCAGCATTTT
CASSLGQGYQPQHF
>TRBJ1-1|TRBV19|once|.|14
TGTGCCAGTAGTATAGATCGGGGTTTTACTGAAGCTTTCTTT
CASSIDRGFTEAFF
>TRBJ1-6|TRBV6-5|once|TRBD1|15
TGTGCCAGCAGTTTGGGACAGTCTTATAATTCACCCCTCCACTTT
CASSLGQSYNSPLHF
>TRBJ2-7|TRBV27|.|.|14
TGTGCCAGCAAACAAGGTGGGGGCAGCTACGAGCAGTACTTC
CASKQGGGSYEQYF
>TRBJ2-2|TRBV7-9|.|TRBD2|15
TGTGCCAGCAGCTCCACGGGGGGTGGCACCGGGGAGCTGTTTTTT
CASSSTGGGTGELFF
>TRBJ2-5|TRBV5-1|.|TRBD2|16
TGCGCCAGCAGCCCCGGACTAGCGGGGGCTGGGGAGACCCAGTACTTC
CASSPGLAGAGETQYF
>TRBJ1-5|TRBV28|.|.|13
TGTGCCAGCAGAGGACAGTACAATCAGCCCCAGCATTTT
CASRGQYNQPQHF
>TRBJ2-5|TRBV27|.|TRBD1|15
TGTGCCAGCAGTTTATTTCAGGGGGCGCGGGAGACCCAGTACTTC
CASSLFQGARETQYF
>TRBJ2-7|TRBV12-3/TRBV12-4|.|.|11
TGTGCCAGCAGCCCGGGGTACGAGCAGTACTTC
CASSPGYEQYF
>TRBJ1-5|TRBV19|.|.|15
TGTGCCAGTAGTATTGCCGCCGGGGGGATGTGGCCCCAGCATTTT
CASSIAAGGMWPQHF
>TRBJ1-5|TRBV15|few|.|13
TGTGCCACCCAAAGCAGGGTCAACCAGCCCCAGCATTTT
CATQSRVNQPQHF
>TRBJ1-5|TRBV23-1|.|.|17
TGCGCCAGCACTCCTCGGACACGCCAATATAGCAATCAGCCCCAGCATTTT
CASTPRTRQYSNQPQHF
>TRBJ1-1|TRBV5-1|.|.|15
TGCGCCAGCAGCCTCCGACAGTGGGATGAAACTGAAGCTTTCTTT
CASSLRQWDETEAFF
>TRBJ2-1|TRBV7-2|.|.|13
TGTGCCAGCAGCACGAACAGGTACAATGAGCAGTTCTTC
CASSTNRYNEQFF
>TRBJ2-7|TRBV28|.|.|14
TGTGCCAGCAGTTCTTTCCGGGACACCTACGAGCAGTACTTC
CASSSFRDTYEQYF
>TRBJ2-1|TRBV15|.|TRBD2|16
TGTGCCACCAGCAGAGGGACTAGCGGGGGGTGGAATGAGCAGTTCTTC
CATSRGTSGGWNEQFF
>TRBJ2-2|TRBV2|.|.|13
TGTGCCAGCAGGGGGACAATCGCCGGGGAGCTGTTTTTT
CASRGTIAGELFF
>TRBJ2-3|TRBV30|few|.|14
TGTGCCTGGAGTGGTGGGCTTCGCACAGATACGCAGTATTTT
CAWSGGLRTDTQYF
>TRBJ2-2|TRBV29-1|.|TRBD1|14
TGCAGCGGCTCCGGGACAGGTAGATCCGGGGAGCTGTTTTTT
CSGSGTGRSGELFF
>TRBJ1-4|TRBV5-4|.|.|15
TGTGCCAGCAGCTCGCAGGGAGGGATTAATGAAAAACTGTTTTTT
CASSSQGGINEKLFF
>TRBJ2-2|TRBV11-3|once|TRBD1|18
TGTGCCAGCAGCTCTATACCAAGGGACAGGGGGTTCCCCGGGGAGCTGTTTTTT
CASSSIPRDRGFPGELFF
>TRBJ2-7|TRBV19|.|TRBD2|15
TGTGCCAGTAGCCCGGGACTAGCGGCCTCCTACGAGCAGTACTTC
CASSPGLAASYEQYF
>TRBJ2-3|TRBV7-2|.|TRBD1|13
TGTGCCAGCAGTTGGACAGGGTTAGATACGCAGTATTTT
CASSWTGLDTQYF
>TRBJ2-1|TRBV22-1|.|.|14
TGTCCTGGGAGCGCACTGTACTCCTACAATGAGCAGTTCTTC
CPGSALYSYNEQFF
>TRBJ2-7|TRBV3-1/TRBV3-2|.|.|17
TGTGCCAGCAGCCAAGATGGAGGGGTCCCCGCGATTTACGAGCAGTACTTC
CASSQDGGVPAIYEQYF
>TRBJ2-7|TRBV11-2|.|TRBD1|15
TGTGCCAGCAGCTCGGCCCTACAGGGGCCGCACGAGCAGTACTTC
CASSSALQGPHEQYF
>TRBJ1-5|TRBV6-5|.|.|13
TGTGCCAGCAGGTTAGGAGGCAATCAGCCCCAGCATTTT
CASRLGGNQPQHF
>TRBJ2-7|TRBV4-2|.|.|15
TGTGCCAGCAGCCAAGACGGACTCAACTCCTACGAGCAGTACTTC
CASSQDGLNSYEQYF
>TRBJ1-5|TRBV19|.|.|15
TGTGCCAGTAGATCAGGGGAGCTTAGCAATCAGCCCCAGCATTTT
CASRSGELSNQPQHF
>TRBJ2-7|TRBV2|few|TRBD2|15
TGTGCCAGCAGTCCTACTAGCGGGGGGGCCTACGAGCAGTACTTC
CASSPTSGGAYEQYF
>TRBJ1-1|TRBV6-2/TRBV6-3|once|.|13
TGTGCCAGCAGTTGGACGGGGTACACTGAAGCTTTCTTT
CASSWTGYTEAFF
>TRBJ1-1|TRBV5-1|.|.|15
TGCGCCAGCAGTAACACGGGGGGAACGAACACTGAAGCTTTCTTT
CASSNTGGTNTEAFF
>TRBJ2-2|TRBV2|.|TRBD1|15
TGTGCCAGCAGTGTACAGGGGGCGGGGACCGGGGAGCTGTTTTTT
CASSVQGAGTGELFF
>TRBJ2-3|TRBV7-9|.|.|19
TGTGCCAGCAGCCCAGAGGCTAGGGGGGGGGTTTCTAGCACAGATACGCAGTATTTT
CASSPEARGGVSSTDTQYF
>TRBJ2-5|TRBV6-5|.|.|16
TGTGCCAGCAGTTACTTGCGAGGTGCCCGGGGAGAGACCCAGTACTTC
CASSYLRGARGETQYF
>TRBJ2-3|TRBV10-1|.|.|11
TGCGCCAGCGGGGCCGGCGATACGCAGTATTTT
CASGAGDTQYF
>TRBJ2-3|TRBV12-5|.|.|14
TGTGCTAGTGGACTCGATAGCCTCACAGATACGCAGTATTTT
CASGLDSLTDTQYF
>TRBJ2-7|TRBV6-6|.|.|14
TGTGCCAGCAGTTATCCGGGGGGACACTACGAGCAGTACTTC
CASSYPGGHYEQYF
>TRBJ1-3|TRBV6-5|.|.|15
TGTGCCAGCAGTCGGACAGCCGGCTCTGGAAACACCATATATTTT
CASSRTAGSGNTIYF
>TRBJ1-2|TRBV5-1|.|.|13
TGCGCCAGCAGCTTGGCAGGGTTGGGTGGCTACACCTTC
CASSLAGLGGYTF